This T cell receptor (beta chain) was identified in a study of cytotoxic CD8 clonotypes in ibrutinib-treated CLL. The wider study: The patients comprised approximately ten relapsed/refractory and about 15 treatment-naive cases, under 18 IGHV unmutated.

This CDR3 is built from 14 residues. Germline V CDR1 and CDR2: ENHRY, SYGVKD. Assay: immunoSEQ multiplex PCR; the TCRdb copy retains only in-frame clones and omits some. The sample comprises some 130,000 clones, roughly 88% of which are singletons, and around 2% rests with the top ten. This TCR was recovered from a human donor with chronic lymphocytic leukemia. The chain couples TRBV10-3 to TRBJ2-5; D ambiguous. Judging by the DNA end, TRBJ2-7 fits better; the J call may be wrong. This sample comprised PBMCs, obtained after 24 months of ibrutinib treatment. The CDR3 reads CAISESKRSDEQYF. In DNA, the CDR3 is TGTGCCATCAGTGAGTCGAAACGATCCGACGAGCAGTACTTC.